This T cell receptor beta chain came from a study of cytomegalovirus exposure and HLA in healthy donors. This clone was observed a handful of times. Antigen unknown. The study's findings and limits: A list of 150 to 200 TCR beta chains associated with cytomegalovirus was given.

This CDR3 region has 11 residues. Per the germline V gene, CDR1 is MNHNY and CDR2 is SVGAGI (reference sequence). The ends were cut back, 5 bases at V and 8 bases at J, with 9 bases in the middle. Assay: immunoSEQ multiplex PCR; the TCRdb copy retains only in-frame clones and omits some. Found here are 130,000 to 150,000 clones, around 90% of them singletons; the top ten hold roughly 7.7%. The sequence derives from a woman in her late teens or twenties in good health and CMV-seropositive. This sequence joins TRBV6-6 and TRBJ1-2; the D is unclear. What was sequenced was PBMCs. In DNA form, the CDR3 reads TGTGCCAGCAGTGACACTTGGGGCTACACCTTC. Amino acid sequence: CASSDTWGYTF.